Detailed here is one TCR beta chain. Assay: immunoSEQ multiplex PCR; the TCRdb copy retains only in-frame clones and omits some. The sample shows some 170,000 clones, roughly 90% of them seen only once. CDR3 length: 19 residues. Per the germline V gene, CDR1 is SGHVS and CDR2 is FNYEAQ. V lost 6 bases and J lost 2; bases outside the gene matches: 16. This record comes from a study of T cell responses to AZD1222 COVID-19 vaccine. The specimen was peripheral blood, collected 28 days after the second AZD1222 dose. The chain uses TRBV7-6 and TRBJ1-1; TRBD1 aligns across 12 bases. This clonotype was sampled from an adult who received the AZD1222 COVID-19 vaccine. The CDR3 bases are TGTGCCAGCAGTTGGGACAGGGGGCAATCCGCGGCACTCAACACTGAAGCTTTCTTT. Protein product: CASSWDRGQSAALNTEAFF.